This TCR beta chain was obtained from a study of shared clonotypes between healthy human individuals. The germline V gene has CDR1 SGHTA and CDR2 FQGNSA. The CDR3 is 15 amino acids. Deletions cut 5 bases from V and 0 bases from J, with 12 bases between. Each donor was a Caucasian adult residing in Nashville, Tennessee. Here immunoSEQ multiplex PCR was the method, and the copy in TCRdb shows in-frame clones only, minus some. The sample has 1.5 million to 1.9 million clones; approximately 98% are singletons. This chain uses TRBV7-2 with TRBJ2-3; tentative D call: TRBD2 (6 bases). This clonotype originated in a young man in good health. Source material: naive CD4+ T cells sorted from blood. Subset described: CD45RA+ positively selected. The CDR3 DNA follows: TGTGCCAGCAGCCGTAGCGGTACTAGCACAGATACGCAGTATTTT. Translated: CASSRSGTSTDTQYF.